Given below is one T cell receptor beta chain in context. The antigen is undetermined. Germline V gives CDR1 MRHNA, CDR2 SNTAGT. The CDR3 extends over 15 amino acids. The germline V and J ends were trimmed by 5 bases and 0 bases, with 12 bases remaining between them. Profiling relied on immunoSEQ multiplex PCR, and the TCRdb table lists in-frame clones only, not all of them. The data contain some 700,000 clones, 80% to 95% of them singletons. Participating donors were healthy, HIV-negative adults free of recent acute infections or vaccinations. The data originate from a study of shared clonotypes between healthy human individuals. Overall study context: A couple of women and three men aged 18 to 49 made up the donors. The study's findings and limits: Specimens sampled were limited to blood, with tissue repertoires likely differing.

The sample consisted of memory CD8+ T cells from PBMCs. Subset reported: CD45RO+ cells pooled with CCR7-negative TemRA cells. The receptor was derived from a man younger than 35 in good health. Some clones in this sample may be carry-over from other donors' samples. This chain connects TRBV6-4 to TRBJ2-3; TRBD2 might be the D (5 bases). The CDR3 here is CASSTRGISTDTQYF. Written as DNA, the CDR3 is TGTGCCAGCAGTACAAGAGGGATAAGCACAGATACGCAGTATTTT.